The clone carrying this T cell receptor (beta chain) was detected a few times. A single record per CDR3 protein comes from TCRdb applying MiXCR to the 5' RACE reads. The top ten clones hold around 12% of a sample with 350,000 to 500,000 distinct CDR3 sequences, approximately 17% of them seen once. This sample is part of a study of identical twins. The clonotype comes from a middle-aged man in good health. Sequencing input: naive T cells sorted from blood.

The CDR3 sequence is CASSLETPRGDTQYF. DNA for the CDR3: TGCGCCAGCAGCTTGGAGACACCTCGGGGAGATACGCAGTATTTT. The chain carries TRBV5-1 and TRBJ2-3; possible D gene TRBD2, 5 bases. The V and J ends lost 0 bases and 5 bases respectively, with 13 bases between them. Germline assignment: CDR1 SGHRS and CDR2 YFSETQ. The CDR3 consists of 15 residues. Complete variable domain (other parts from reference TRBV5-1 and TRBJ2-3): KAGVTQTPRYLIKTRGQQVTLSCSPISGHRSVSWYQQTPGQGLQFLFEYFSETQRNKGNFPGRFSGRQFSNSRSEMNVSTLELGDSALYLCASSLETPRGDTQYFGPGTRLTVL.